This T cell receptor (beta chain) emerged from a study of monozygotic twins with inflammatory bowel disease. Each sample's cDNA came from eight separate reactions. TCRdb reanalyzed the 5' RACE reads and collapses them to one entry per CDR3 protein, without DNA. The specimen's table records about 440,000 distinct CDR3 sequences. Staff drew an approximately 2.5 ml blood sample from each donor. Notes on the study in general: No one strong IBD-associated signal or clonotype was supported.

Notes on this clonotype: Its antigen is not identified.

Germline CDR1 reads SGHAT; CDR2 reads FQDESV (reference sequence). This CDR3 is 16 amino acids long. The specimen was blood. This TCR was recovered from a human donor with ulcerative colitis or Crohn's disease, or a healthy co-twin of an affected twin (not recorded which). This sequence joins TRBV11-1 and TRBJ2-1; with no DNA, the TCRdb D assignment of TRBD1 cannot be verified. CDR3 in amino acids: CASSLKSAGDANEQFF.